This is a list of T cell receptor beta chains from one sample in a study of T-cell reconstitution after alpha-beta-depleted transplantation in children. TCRdb reanalysed the PCR reads using MiXCR and keeps one entry per CDR3 protein. The table shows 98,000 or so distinct CDR3 sequences, with less than 25% occurring only once. Sample: PBMCs, taken before TCRalphabeta/CD19-depleted stem cell transplant. Source of these receptors: a boy younger than 10 with acute lymphoblastic leukemia, due to receive a stem cell transplant. Both conserved end residues are part of each CDR3. Fields, in order: clone size, CDR3 length, D gene, J gene, V gene, CDR3 DNA, CDR3 protein. D genes are given only for firm matches. Size is stated for part of the rows, as once, few or many counts, or as a class when the clone is expanded.

many | 13 | NA | TRBJ2-1 | TRBV6-4 | TGTGCCAGCAGTGACCGGGACTTCAATGAGCAGTTCTTC | CASSDRDFNEQFF
few | 14 | NA | TRBJ1-5 | TRBV29-1 | TGCAGCGCGCGGGTGAATGGGGAGCATCAGCCCCAGCATTTT | CSARVNGEHQPQHF
NA | 16 | NA | TRBJ2-1 | TRBV5-1 | TGCGCCAGCAGCCCAGGGCAGGGTGGGTCCTACAATGAGCAGTTCTTC | CASSPGQGGSYNEQFF
NA | 15 | NA | TRBJ1-1 | TRBV12-3/TRBV12-4 | TGTGCCAGCCGACCGACGGGAATATGGAACACTGAAGCTTTCTTT | CASRPTGIWNTEAFF
NA | 15 | NA | TRBJ2-5 | TRBV2 | TGTGCCAGCAGTGAGGGGGCAATTAAAGGGGAGACCCAGTACTTC | CASSEGAIKGETQYF
few | 14 | TRBD2 | TRBJ2-1 | TRBV29-1 | TGCAGCGTGCCTAGGACTAGCGGAGGGGCCACGTTGCTCTTC | CSVPRTSGGATLLF
NA | 14 | NA | TRBJ1-1 | TRBV4-2 | TGTGCCAGCAGCCAAGATCGGCAGCGCTTCCAAGCTTTCTTT | CASSQDRQRFQAFF
NA | 14 | TRBD1 | TRBJ1-5 | TRBV20-1 | TGCAGTGCTGAGGACAGGGGGAGCGGGCAGCCCCAGCATTTT | CSAEDRGSGQPQHF
NA | 14 | NA | TRBJ2-2 | TRBV12-3/TRBV12-4 | TGTGCCAGCAGGCCATTTGGGAACACCGGGGAGCTGTTTTTT | CASRPFGNTGELFF
NA | 15 | NA | TRBJ2-7 | TRBV11-2 | TGTGCCAGCAGCTTAGAACCCTTTATGGGCTCCGAGCAGTACTTC | CASSLEPFMGSEQYF
few | 12 | NA | TRBJ2-5 | TRBV7-2 | TGTGCCAGCAGCCGGAGTGGGCAGACCCAGTACTTC | CASSRSGQTQYF
NA | 15 | NA | TRBJ2-1 | TRBV20-1 | TGCAGTGCTATCACCTGGGGTCATGGGGGCAATGAGCAGTTCTTC | CSAITWGHGGNEQFF
NA | 12 | NA | TRBJ2-5 | TRBV7-8 | TGTGCCAGCATCAAGCTCGGCGAGACCCAGTACTTC | CASIKLGETQYF
few | 16 | NA | TRBJ2-1 | TRBV28 | TGTGCCAGCAGTCCCACCGGAGGGAGCCCCTACAATGAGCAGTTCTTC | CASSPTGGSPYNEQFF
few | 14 | NA | TRBJ2-7 | TRBV5-5 | TGTGCCAGCAGCTTCCGCTTAGGGGCCTACGAGCAGTACTTC | CASSFRLGAYEQYF
few | 17 | NA | TRBJ2-3 | TRBV7-2 | TGTGCCAGCAGCCCAGGAGCTAATACGGGGGGCGCGGATACGCAGTATTTT | CASSPGANTGGADTQYF
many | 16 | TRBD1 | TRBJ1-3 | TRBV18 | TGTGCCAGCTCACTTCGACAGGGGGCTGATGGAAACACCATATATTTT | CASSLRQGADGNTIYF
NA | 14 | NA | TRBJ2-4 | TRBV5-6 | TGTGCCAGCAGCCCCCTCGGGCAGGGAAACATTCAGTACTTC | CASSPLGQGNIQYF
NA | 15 | NA | TRBJ2-3 | TRBV20-1 | TGCAGTGCTAGGTGGCCCAGCGGTCGGACAGATACGCAGTATTTT | CSARWPSGRTDTQYF
NA | 11 | NA | TRBJ2-1 | TRBV7-9 | TGTGCCAGCAGCTCCTTAACCGAGCAGTTCTTC | CASSSLTEQFF
many | 14 | TRBD1 | TRBJ2-2 | TRBV4-1 | TGCGCCAGCAGCCACTCAGGGGGCCTCCGGGAGCTGTTTTTT | CASSHSGGLRELFF
few | 14 | TRBD2 | TRBJ2-5 | TRBV12-3/TRBV12-4 | TGTGCCAGCAGCCCCCTAGCGGAGCGAGAGACCCAGTACTTC | CASSPLAERETQYF
NA | 15 | NA | TRBJ2-1 | TRBV3-1 | TGTGCCAGCAGCCTAAGCGGAGGGGTGGTAAATGAGCAGTTCTTC | CASSLSGGVVNEQFF
NA | 13 | NA | TRBJ2-5 | TRBV7-2 | TGTGCCAGCAACCCGGGACCTCTAGAGACCCAGTACTTC | CASNPGPLETQYF
few | 14 | NA | TRBJ2-7 | TRBV5-6 | TGTGCCAGCAGTCATGGGGGGTATTTTAACGAGCAGTACTTC | CASSHGGYFNEQYF
NA | 15 | TRBD2 | TRBJ2-1 | TRBV29-1 | TGCAGCGTTGAATATGGGACTAGCGGAGGAAATGAGCAGTTCTTC | CSVEYGTSGGNEQFF
NA | 14 | NA | TRBJ2-3 | TRBV3-1 | TGTGCCAGCAGCCATAGCGGAGGGGCAGATACGCAGTATTTT | CASSHSGGADTQYF
NA | 16 | NA | TRBJ1-5 | TRBV19 | TGTGCCAGTAGGGTGTTGGGACCCGTCGGGGGTCAGCCCCAGCATTTT | CASRVLGPVGGQPQHF
few | 11 | NA | TRBJ1-4 | TRBV27 | TGTGCCAGCCCCCCCGCGTCAAAACTGTTTTTT | CASPPASKLFF
few | 17 | NA | TRBJ1-1 | TRBV5-5 | TGTGCCAGCAGCTTGGACACCCAGAGGGCCATGAACACTGAAGCTTTCTTT | CASSLDTQRAMNTEAFF
NA | 18 | TRBD1 | TRBJ2-6 | TRBV24-1 | TGTGCCACCAGAGTTAACCGGGACAGTCCCTCTGGGGCCAACGTCCTGACTTTC | CATRVNRDSPSGANVLTF